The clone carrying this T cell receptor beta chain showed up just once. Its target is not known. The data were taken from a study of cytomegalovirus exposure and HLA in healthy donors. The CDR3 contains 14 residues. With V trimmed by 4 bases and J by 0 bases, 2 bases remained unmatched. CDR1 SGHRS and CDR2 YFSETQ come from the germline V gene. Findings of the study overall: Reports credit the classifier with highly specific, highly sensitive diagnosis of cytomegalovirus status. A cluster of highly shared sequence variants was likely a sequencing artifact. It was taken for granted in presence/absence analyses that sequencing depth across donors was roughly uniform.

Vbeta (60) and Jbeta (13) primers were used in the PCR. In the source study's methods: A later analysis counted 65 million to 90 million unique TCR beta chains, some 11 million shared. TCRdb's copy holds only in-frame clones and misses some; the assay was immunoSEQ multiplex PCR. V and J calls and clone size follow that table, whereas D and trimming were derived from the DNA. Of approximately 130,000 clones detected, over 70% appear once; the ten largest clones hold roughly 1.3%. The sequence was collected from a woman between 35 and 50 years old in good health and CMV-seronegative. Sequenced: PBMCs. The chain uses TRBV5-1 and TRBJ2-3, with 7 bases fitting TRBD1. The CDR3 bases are TGCGCCAGCAGCCCGGGACAGAGCACAGATACGCAGTATTTT. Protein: CASSPGQSTDTQYF. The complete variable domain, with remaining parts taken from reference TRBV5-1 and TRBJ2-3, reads KAGVTQTPRYLIKTRGQQVTLSCSPISGHRSVSWYQQTPGQGLQFLFEYFSETQRNKGNFPGRFSGRQFSNSRSEMNVSTLELGDSALYLCASSPGQSTDTQYFGPGTRLTVL.